What follows is one T cell receptor (beta chain) and its context. The antigen is undetermined. CDR3-region Arm-PCR and iRepertoire HTBI primers produced the TCR beta libraries. MiXCR, applied by TCRdb to the multiplex PCR reads, yields one record per CDR3 protein. The repertoire includes about 220,000 distinct CDR3 sequences, about 17% of them detected once, and approximately 20% sits in the top ten. The time point is: newly diagnosed GD, antithyroid drugs for less than 3 months. Isolated PBMC RNA provided the starting material for the TCR library. These data originate in a study of regulatory T cells in long-lasting Graves disease. Study-wide results and caveats: Between persistent patients, about 2,700 public clonotypes were shared, exceeding the roughly 920 shared between new patients. Favoring TRBV28, TRBJ1-2 and TRBJ2-5 was a feature seen in persistent disease.

With V trimmed by 4 bases and J by 13 bases, 8 bases remained unmatched. This CDR3 spans 14 amino acids. Germline V gene data show CDR1 as KGHSY and CDR2 as FQNENV. The sequenced sample was peripheral blood mononuclear cells (PBMCs), obtained at new diagnosis, from a patient treated with antithyroid drugs. The rearrangement uses TRBV16 and TRBJ2-1; 12 positions match TRBD2. The clonotype originates from a female donor with Graves disease. Here the CDR3 reads CASSPLTSGSFQFF. In nucleotides, the CDR3 is TGTGCCAGCAGCCCACTGACTAGCGGGAGTTTTCAGTTCTTC.